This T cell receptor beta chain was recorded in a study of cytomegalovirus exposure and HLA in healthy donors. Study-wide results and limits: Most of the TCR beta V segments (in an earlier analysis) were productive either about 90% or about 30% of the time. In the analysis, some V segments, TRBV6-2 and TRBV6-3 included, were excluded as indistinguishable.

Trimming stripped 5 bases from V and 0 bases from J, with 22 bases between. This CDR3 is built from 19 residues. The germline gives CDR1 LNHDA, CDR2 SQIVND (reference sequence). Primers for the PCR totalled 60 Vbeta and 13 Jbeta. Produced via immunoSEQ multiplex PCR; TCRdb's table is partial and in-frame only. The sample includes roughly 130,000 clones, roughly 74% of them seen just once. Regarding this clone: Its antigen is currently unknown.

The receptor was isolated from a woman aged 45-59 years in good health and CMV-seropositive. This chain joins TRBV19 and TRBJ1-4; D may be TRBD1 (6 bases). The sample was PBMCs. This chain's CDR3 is CASSFLSRGIEATNEKLFF. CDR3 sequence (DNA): TGTGCCAGTAGTTTCTTGAGCAGGGGCATAGAGGCAACTAATGAAAAACTGTTTTTT.